The TCR beta chain under discussion was sequenced for a study of identical twins. Details on this clonotype: Its specificity is unknown.

The CDR3 loop spans 15 amino acids. Study-wide results and caveats: A lower insertion count was a feature of abundant cord blood beta clonotypes, with no such feature in memory repertoires.

TCRdb fed the 5' RACE reads into MiXCR, producing one record per CDR3 protein. The repertoire includes some 560,000 distinct CDR3 sequences, 9.6% of them detected once, and 2.5% to 3.5% sits in the top ten. The sample also formed part of further work on yellow fever vaccine responses in identical twins.

This sequence originates from a woman between 18 and 29 years old in good health. Sequences were obtained from PBMCs. The V gene is TRBV21-1, the J gene TRBJ2-1; TRBD1, the table's D call, was not compared with the DNA. TRBV21-1 is an annotated pseudogene. CDR3 nucleotide sequence: TGTGCCAGCAGCAAGTGGGGGGGCGAAGACAATGAGCAGTTCTTC. Protein sequence: CASSKWGGEDNEQFF.